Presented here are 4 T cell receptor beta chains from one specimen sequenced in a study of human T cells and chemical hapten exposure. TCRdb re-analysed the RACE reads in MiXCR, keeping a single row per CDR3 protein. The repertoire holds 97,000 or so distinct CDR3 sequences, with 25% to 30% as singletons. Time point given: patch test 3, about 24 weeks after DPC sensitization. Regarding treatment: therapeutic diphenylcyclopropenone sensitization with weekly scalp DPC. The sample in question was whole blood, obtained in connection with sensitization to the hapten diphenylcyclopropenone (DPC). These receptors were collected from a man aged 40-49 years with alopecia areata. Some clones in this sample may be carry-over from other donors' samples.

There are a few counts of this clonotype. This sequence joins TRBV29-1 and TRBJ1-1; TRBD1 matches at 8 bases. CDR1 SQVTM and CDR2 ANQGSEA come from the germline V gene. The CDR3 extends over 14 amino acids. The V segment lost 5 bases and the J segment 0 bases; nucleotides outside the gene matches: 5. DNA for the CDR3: TGCAGCGTTAGACAGGGGACGGTGAACACTGAAGCTTTCTTT. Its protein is CSVRQGTVNTEAFF.

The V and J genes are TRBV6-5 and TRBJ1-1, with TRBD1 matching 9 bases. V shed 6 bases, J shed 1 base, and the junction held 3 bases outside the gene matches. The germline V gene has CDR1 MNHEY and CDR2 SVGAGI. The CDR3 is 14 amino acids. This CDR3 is CASRKDRGNTEAFF. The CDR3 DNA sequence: TGTGCCAGCAGGAAGGACAGGGGGAACACTGAAGCTTTCTTT.

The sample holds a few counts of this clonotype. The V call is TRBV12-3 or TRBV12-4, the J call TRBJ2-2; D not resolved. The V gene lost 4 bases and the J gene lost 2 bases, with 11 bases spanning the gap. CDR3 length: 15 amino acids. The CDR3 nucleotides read TGTGCCAGCAGTTCCCCCGTCCTAAACACCGGGGAGCTGTTTTTT. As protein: CASSSPVLNTGELFF.

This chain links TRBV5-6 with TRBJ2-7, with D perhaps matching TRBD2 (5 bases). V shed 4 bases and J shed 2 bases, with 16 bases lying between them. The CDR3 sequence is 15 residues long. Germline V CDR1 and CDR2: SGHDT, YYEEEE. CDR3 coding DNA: TGTGCCAGCAGCCGTTGGGCGGGTCCAACCTACGAGCAGTACTTC. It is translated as CASSRWAGPTYEQYF.